Below are 7 T cell receptor beta chains sequenced from a single sample in a study of blood T cell repertoires in COVID-19. Data came from immunoSEQ multiplex PCR; TCRdb stores just in-frame clones and leaves some out. Among roughly 67,000 clones listed, 88% were seen once. Sequenced input: peripheral blood. The receptor source for this set is a woman aged 55-70 years with acute or convalescent COVID-19.

This sequence joins TRBV9 and TRBJ2-5; D may be TRBD2 (7 bases). Trimming stripped 0 bases from V and 5 bases from J, with 17 bases between. The CDR3 has 16 residues. Germline lookup yields CDR1 SGDLS and CDR2 YYNGEE. CDR3 in amino acids: CASSVGTGGFQETQYF. The CDR3 DNA reads as TGTGCCAGCAGCGTAGGTACGGGGGGCTTCCAGGAGACCCAGTACTTC.

V gene TRBV20-1 combines with J gene TRBJ1-4; D ambiguous. The CDR3 totals 16 residues. Germline loops: CDR1 DFQATT, CDR2 SNEGSKA (reference sequence). Between the trimmed V and J ends, which lost 3 bases and 7 bases, there was a span of 21 bases. Written as DNA, the CDR3 is TGCAGTGCTAGTAGTTTCATTGGTCCAGGAGGTGAAAAACTGTTTTTT. It translates to CSASSFIGPGGEKLFF.

This clone is a singleton in its sample. This chain uses TRBV3-1 (or the pseudogene TRBV3-2) with TRBJ2-3; 16 nucleotides match TRBD2. CDR1 is LGHDT and CDR2 is YNNKEL in the germline V gene (reference sequence). V gave up 2 bases and J gave up 5 bases; unmatched junction bases: 10. The CDR3 spans 19 residues. For the CDR3, the DNA is TGTGCCAGCAGCCAAAGACCGGGACTAGCGGGAGGGATGGGAGATACGCAGTATTTT. It encodes CASSQRPGLAGGMGDTQYF.

The rearrangement joins TRBV2 to TRBJ1-1; 7 bases fit TRBD1. Germline CDR1 and CDR2: SNHLY and FYNNEI. The CDR3 runs to 17 residues. V gave up 1 base and J gave up 0 bases; unmatched junction bases: 8. The CDR3 region has the DNA TGTGCCAGCAGTGAAGAGGGGGCCCCTTCCTTGAACACTGAAGCTTTCTTT. Translation: CASSEEGAPSLNTEAFF.

The rearrangement joins TRBV5-6 to TRBJ2-3, with D possibly being TRBD1 (6 bases). V lost 3 bases to trimming and J lost 3 bases, with 11 bases between them. The CDR3 runs 14 residues. In germline, CDR1 is SGHDT, CDR2 YYEEEE. CDR3 sequence: CASSWGHRTDTQYF. CDR3 in DNA: TGTGCCAGCAGCTGGGGACACCGGACAGATACGCAGTATTTT. The variable domain in full, completed from reference TRBV5-6 and TRBJ2-3, reads DAGVTQSPTHLIKTRGQQVTLRCSPKSGHDTVSWYQQALGQGPQFIFQYYEEEERQRGNFPDRFSGHQFPNYSSELNVNALLLGDSALYLCASSWGHRTDTQYFGPGTRLTVL.

The chain links TRBV9 to TRBJ2-2; no firm D call. The germline gives CDR1 SGDLS, CDR2 YYNGEE. V was clipped by 6 bases and J by 3 bases, with 6 bases between them. The length of the CDR3 is 12 residues. CDR3 bases: TGTGCCAGCACTCGGGACACCGGGGAGCTGTTTTTT. It encodes CASTRDTGELFF. The whole variable domain, remainder taken from reference TRBV9 and TRBJ2-2, is DSGVTQTPKHLITATGQRVTLRCSPRSGDLSVYWYQQSLDQGLQFLIQYYNGEERAKGNILERFSAQQFPDLHSELNLSSLELGDSALYFCASTRDTGELFFGEGSRLTVL.

The chain uses TRBV5-1 and TRBJ1-1; 12 bases align to TRBD1. J was trimmed by 4 bases and V by 1 base; bases with no gene match: 11. Germline CDR1 reads SGHRS; CDR2 reads YFSETQ. CDR3 length: 18 amino acids. The CDR3 DNA sequence: TGCGCCAGCAGCTTGCGGGGCCGGGGGACAGGGGGCGGCACTGAAGCTTTCTTT. Protein: CASSLRGRGTGGGTEAFF.